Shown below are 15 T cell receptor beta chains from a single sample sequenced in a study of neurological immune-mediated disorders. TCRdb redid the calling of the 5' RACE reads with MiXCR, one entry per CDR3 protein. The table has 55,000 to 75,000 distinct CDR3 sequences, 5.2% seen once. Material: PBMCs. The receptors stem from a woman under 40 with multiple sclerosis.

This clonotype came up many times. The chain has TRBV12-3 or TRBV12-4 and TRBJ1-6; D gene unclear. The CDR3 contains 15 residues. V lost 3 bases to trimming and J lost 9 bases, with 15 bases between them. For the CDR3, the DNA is TGTGCCAGCAGTTTTGGTAGCTGGGGAGGTTCACCCCTCCACTTT. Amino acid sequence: CASSFGSWGGSPLHF.

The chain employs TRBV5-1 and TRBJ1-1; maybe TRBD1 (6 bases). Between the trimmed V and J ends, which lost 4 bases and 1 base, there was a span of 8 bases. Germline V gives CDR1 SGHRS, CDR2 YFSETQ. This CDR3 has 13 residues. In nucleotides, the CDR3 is TGCGCCAGCAGCCCGACAGGGAACACTGAAGCTTTCTTT. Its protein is CASSPTGNTEAFF.

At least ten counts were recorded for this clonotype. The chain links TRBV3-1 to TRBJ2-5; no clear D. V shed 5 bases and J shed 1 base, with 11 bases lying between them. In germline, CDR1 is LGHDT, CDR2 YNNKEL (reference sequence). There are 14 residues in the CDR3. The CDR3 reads CASSTGLTQETQYF. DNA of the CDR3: TGTGCCAGCAGCACGGGCCTCACCCAAGAGACCCAGTACTTC.

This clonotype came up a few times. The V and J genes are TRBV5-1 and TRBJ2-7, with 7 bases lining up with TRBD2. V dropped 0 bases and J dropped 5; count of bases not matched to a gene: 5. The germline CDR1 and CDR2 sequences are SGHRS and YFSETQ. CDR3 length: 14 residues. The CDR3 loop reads CASSLVAGFNEQYF. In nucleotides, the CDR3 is TGCGCCAGCAGCTTGGTAGCGGGTTTCAACGAGCAGTACTTC. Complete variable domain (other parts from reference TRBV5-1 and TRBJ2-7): KAGVTQTPRYLIKTRGQQVTLSCSPISGHRSVSWYQQTPGQGLQFLFEYFSETQRNKGNFPGRFSGRQFSNSRSEMNVSTLELGDSALYLCASSLVAGFNEQYFGPGTRLTVT.

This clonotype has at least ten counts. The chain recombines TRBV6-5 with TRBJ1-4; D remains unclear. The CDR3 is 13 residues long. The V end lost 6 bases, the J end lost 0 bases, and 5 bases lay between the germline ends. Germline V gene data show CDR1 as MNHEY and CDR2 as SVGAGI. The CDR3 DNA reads TGTGCCAGCAGCCCAGCAACTAATGAAAAACTGTTTTTT. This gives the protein CASSPATNEKLFF.

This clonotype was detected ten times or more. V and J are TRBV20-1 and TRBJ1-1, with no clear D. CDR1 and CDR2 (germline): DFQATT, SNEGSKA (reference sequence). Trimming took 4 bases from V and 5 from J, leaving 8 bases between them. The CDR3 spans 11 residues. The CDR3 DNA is TGCAGTGCTAAAAGGCCAACTGAAGCTTTCTTT. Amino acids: CSAKRPTEAFF.

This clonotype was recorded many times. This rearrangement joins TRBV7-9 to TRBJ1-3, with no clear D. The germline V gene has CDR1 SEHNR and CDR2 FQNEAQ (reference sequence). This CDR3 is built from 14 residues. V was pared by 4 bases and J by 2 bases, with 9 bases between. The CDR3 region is CASSSLRAGNTIYF. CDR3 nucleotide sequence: TGTGCCAGCAGCTCCCTGAGGGCTGGAAACACCATATATTTT.

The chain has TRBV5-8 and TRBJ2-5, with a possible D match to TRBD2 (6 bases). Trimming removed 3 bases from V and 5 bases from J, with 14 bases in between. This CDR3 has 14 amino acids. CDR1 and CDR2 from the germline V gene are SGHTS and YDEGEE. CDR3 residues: CASSSKSGRETQYF. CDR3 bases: TGTGCCAGCAGCTCAAAATCGGGGAGGGAGACCCAGTACTTC.

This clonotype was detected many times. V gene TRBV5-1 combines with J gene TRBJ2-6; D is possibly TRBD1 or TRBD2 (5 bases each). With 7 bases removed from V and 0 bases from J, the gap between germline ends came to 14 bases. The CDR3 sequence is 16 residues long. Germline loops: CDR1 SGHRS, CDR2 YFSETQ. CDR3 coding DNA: TGCGCCAGCTCCGGGACGGATCCCTCTGGGGCCAACGTCCTGACTTTC. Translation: CASSGTDPSGANVLTF. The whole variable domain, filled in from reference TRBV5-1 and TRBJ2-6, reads KAGVTQTPRYLIKTRGQQVTLSCSPISGHRSVSWYQQTPGQGLQFLFEYFSETQRNKGNFPGRFSGRQFSNSRSEMNVSTLELGDSALYLCASSGTDPSGANVLTFGAGSRLTVL.

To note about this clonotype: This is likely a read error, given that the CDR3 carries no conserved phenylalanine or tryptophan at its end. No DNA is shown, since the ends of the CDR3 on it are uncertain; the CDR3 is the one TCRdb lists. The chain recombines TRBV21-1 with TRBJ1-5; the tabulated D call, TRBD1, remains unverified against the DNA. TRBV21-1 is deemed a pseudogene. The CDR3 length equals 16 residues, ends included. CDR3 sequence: CASSRDRPYSNQPQNL.

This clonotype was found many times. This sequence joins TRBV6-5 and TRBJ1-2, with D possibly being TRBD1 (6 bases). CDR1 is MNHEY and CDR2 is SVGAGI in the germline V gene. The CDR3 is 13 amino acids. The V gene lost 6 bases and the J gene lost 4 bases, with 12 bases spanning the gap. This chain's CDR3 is CASSPGHLYGYTF. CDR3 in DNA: TGTGCCAGCAGCCCGGGACATCTCTATGGCTACACCTTC.

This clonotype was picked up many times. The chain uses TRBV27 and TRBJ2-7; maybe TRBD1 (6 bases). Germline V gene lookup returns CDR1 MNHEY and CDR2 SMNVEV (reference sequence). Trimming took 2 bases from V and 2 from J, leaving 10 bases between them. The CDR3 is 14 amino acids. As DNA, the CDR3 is TGTGCCAGCAGTTTACAGGGGCCCGCCTACGAGCAGTACTTC. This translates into CASSLQGPAYEQYF.

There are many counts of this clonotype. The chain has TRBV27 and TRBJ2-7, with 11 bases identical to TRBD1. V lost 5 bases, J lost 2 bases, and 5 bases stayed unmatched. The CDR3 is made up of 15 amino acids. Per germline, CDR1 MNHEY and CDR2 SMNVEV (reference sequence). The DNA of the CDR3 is TGTGCCAGCAGTGCGGGACAGGGGGTACCCTACGAGCAGTACTTC. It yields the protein CASSAGQGVPYEQYF.

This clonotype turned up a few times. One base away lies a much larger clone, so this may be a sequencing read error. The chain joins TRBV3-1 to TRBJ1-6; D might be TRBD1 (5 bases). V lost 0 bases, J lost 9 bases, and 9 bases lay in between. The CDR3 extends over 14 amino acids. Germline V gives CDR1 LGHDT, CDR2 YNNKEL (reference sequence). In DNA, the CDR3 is TGTGCCAGCAGCCAAGAGTTAAGGGGTTCACCCCTCCACTTT. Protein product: CASSQELRGSPLHF.

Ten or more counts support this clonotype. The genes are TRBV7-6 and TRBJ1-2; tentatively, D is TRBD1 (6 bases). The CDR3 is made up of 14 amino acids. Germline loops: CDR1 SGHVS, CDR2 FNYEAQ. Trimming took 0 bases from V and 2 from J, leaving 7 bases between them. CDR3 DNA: TGTGCCAGCAGCTTAGCCGGGACAAACTATGGCTACACCTTC. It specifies CASSLAGTNYGYTF.